This T cell receptor beta chain stems from a study of CD8+ T cells in alopecia areata. RNA extraction and reverse transcription yielded cDNA as sequencing template. Repertoires were generated with immunoSEQ multiplex PCR, while TCRdb's copy carries only in-frame clones and drops some. Of approximately 100,000 clones in the sample, around 50% were seen once. V lost 6 bases, J lost 6 bases, and 18 bases lay in between. CDR1 is PRHDT, CDR2 FYEKMQ, per germline (reference sequence). The CDR3 length is 15 residues. V gene TRBV13 combines with J gene TRBJ2-1, with D tentatively TRBD1 (6 bases). The TCR was taken from a human donor in good health. Sequenced sample: CD4+ T cells sorted from blood. CDR3 region: CASRIQGVFSNEQFF. Here the CDR3 DNA reads TGTGCCAGCAGGATACAGGGAGTCTTTTCCAATGAGCAGTTCTTC. The full variable domain, with the rest looked up from reference TRBV13 and TRBJ2-1, is AAGVIQSPRHLIKEKRETATLKCYPIPRHDTVYWYQQGPGQDPQFLISFYEKMQSDKGSIPDRFSAQQFSDYHSELNMSSLELGDSALYFCASRIQGVFSNEQFFGPGTRLTVL.